A single T cell receptor (beta chain) is shown here with its context. The antigen is undetermined. Sequencing was performed with immunoSEQ multiplex PCR; in TCRdb, only in-frame clones are kept and a portion is missing. This table has over 150,000 clones, roughly 94% appearing once. These data come from a study of T cell responses to AZD1222 COVID-19 vaccine. Broader study findings: Mostly white British, mostly female donors; authors suggested clonal diversity may be underestimated. Reportedly, nearly half the spike-specific TCRs target unmutated variant regions. Samples come after the peak T cell response, not at day 14.

Germline CDR1 LNHDA, CDR2 SQIVND (reference sequence). V was shortened by 9 bases and J by 2 bases, with 16 bases between the two germline ends. This CDR3 spans 15 amino acids. The chain uses TRBV19 and TRBJ1-4; D perhaps matches TRBD1 (5 bases). Specimen: peripheral blood, collected on day 0 of MenACWY control vaccination. The source of this sequence is an adult in good health. The DNA of the CDR3 is TGTGCCAGCAAGGGGCAGAGCGCGACTAATGAAAAACTGTTTTTT. Translated: CASKGQSATNEKLFF.